One and the same sample provided the 28 T cell receptor beta chains below, sequenced in a study of blood T cell repertoires in COVID-19. Sequencing was performed with immunoSEQ multiplex PCR; in TCRdb, only in-frame clones are kept and a portion is missing. Here the sample spans roughly 150,000 clones, approximately 80% being singletons. Sequenced input: peripheral blood. The receptors derive from a man aged 70-80 years who had recovered from COVID-19.

The gene calls are TRBV20-1 and TRBJ1-2; 8 bases are a match to TRBD1. The germline gives CDR1 DFQATT, CDR2 SNEGSKA (reference sequence). The CDR3 totals 11 residues. The CDR3 region is CSKDREDGYTF. The CDR3 DNA follows: TGCAGCAAGGACAGGGAAGATGGCTACACCTTC.

This clone was detected a few times. This chain links TRBV6-5 with TRBJ1-1; TRBD1 matches 7 bases. V shed 6 bases and J 0 bases; nucleotides not matched to a gene: 4. CDR1 is MNHEY and CDR2 is SVGAGI in the germline V gene. The CDR3 has 14 residues. In nucleotides, the CDR3 is TGTGCCAGCAGCTCGGGACAGCTGAACACTGAAGCTTTCTTT. Amino acid sequence: CASSSGQLNTEAFF.

This chain links TRBV6-2 or TRBV6-3 with TRBJ2-6; TRBD1 is a possible D gene (6 bases). Trimming pared 6 bases from V and 1 base from J, leaving 10 bases between. The CDR3 covers 15 residues. CDR1 and CDR2 (germline): MNHEY, SVGEGT. The CDR3 nucleotides read TGTGCCAGCAGACCTACAGGGTCTGGGGCCAACGTCCTGACTTTC. It translates to CASRPTGSGANVLTF.

The chain joins TRBV5-1 to TRBJ1-1; no clear D. Trimming took off 4 bases at V and 1 base at J, with 14 bases between the two ends. The CDR3 contains 15 residues. Germline CDR1 SGHRS, CDR2 YFSETQ. The CDR3 DNA reads as TGCGCCAGCAGCCCGCCGTCGGCAGGGAACACTGAAGCTTTCTTT. It translates to CASSPPSAGNTEAFF. Variable domain in full (rest from reference TRBV5-1 and TRBJ1-1): KAGVTQTPRYLIKTRGQQVTLSCSPISGHRSVSWYQQTPGQGLQFLFEYFSETQRNKGNFPGRFSGRQFSNSRSEMNVSTLELGDSALYLCASSPPSAGNTEAFFGQGTRLTVV.

This chain links TRBV5-4 with TRBJ2-7; 8 positions match TRBD1. The CDR3 has 15 amino acids. J lost 0 bases, V lost 0 bases, and 2 bases had no gene match. Per the germline V gene, CDR1 is SGHNT and CDR2 is YYREEE (reference sequence). CDR3 nucleotides: TGTGCCAGCAGCTTGGGACAGGGGATCTCCTACGAGCAGTACTTC. Its translation is CASSLGQGISYEQYF.

The chain carries TRBV20-1 and TRBJ2-3; D gene unclear. This CDR3 has 9 residues. Trimming took 8 bases from V and 6 from J, leaving 6 bases between them. From germline, CDR1 is DFQATT and CDR2 SNEGSKA (reference sequence). The CDR3 sequence is CSLQDTQYF. CDR3 nucleotide sequence: TGCAGTCTCCAGGATACGCAGTATTTT.

This rearrangement joins TRBV10-3 to TRBJ2-7, with 7 bases fitting TRBD1. The germline CDR1 and CDR2 sequences are ENHRY and SYGVKD. The V and J ends lost 9 bases and 2 bases, in that order; junction bases with no gene match: 4. There are 12 residues in the CDR3. CDR3 in DNA: TGTGCCATAGGGACAGATACCTACGAGCAGTACTTC. It is translated as CAIGTDTYEQYF.

This clone appeared once. The chain links TRBV7-2 to TRBJ2-3; 10 nucleotides match TRBD2. Germline lookup yields CDR1 SGHTA and CDR2 FQGNSA. This CDR3 spans 18 amino acids. V dropped 0 bases and J dropped 7; count of bases not matched to a gene: 13. The DNA for the CDR3 is TGTGCCAGCAGCTTAGCGCGGGGGAGACTAGCGGGTAGTAATACGCAGTATTTT. Its protein is CASSLARGRLAGSNTQYF.

The CDR3 region is CASSMGGQNQPQHF. DNA for the CDR3: TGTGCCAGTAGTATGGGCGGGCAGAATCAGCCCCAGCATTTT. The rearrangement uses TRBV19 and TRBJ1-5; no clear D gene. Per germline, CDR1 LNHDA and CDR2 SQIVND (reference sequence). Trimming took 3 bases from V and 4 from J, leaving 10 bases between them. CDR3 size: 14 residues. Full variable domain (missing parts from reference TRBV19 and TRBJ1-5): DGGITQSPKYLFRKEGQNVTLSCEQNLNHDAMYWYRQDPGQGLRLIYYSQIVNDFQKGDIAEGYSVSREKKESFPLTVTSAQKNPTAFYLCASSMGGQNQPQHFGDGTRLSIL.

CDR3 in amino acids: CASSSSGTSGIHEQYF. The CDR3 bases are TGCGCCAGCAGCTCCTCCGGGACTAGCGGGATCCACGAGCAGTACTTC. This rearrangement joins TRBV4-1 to TRBJ2-7; TRBD2 matches at 13 bases. V lost 5 bases and J lost 5; bases outside the gene matches: 9. CDR1 and CDR2 (germline): MGHRA, YSYEKL. The length of the CDR3 is 16 residues.

This chain uses TRBV30 with TRBJ2-3; D call uncertain. V was clipped by 0 bases and J by 8 bases, with 9 bases between them. Per germline, CDR1 GTSNPN and CDR2 SVGIG (reference sequence). The CDR3 runs to 12 residues. The CDR3 DNA sequence: TGTGCCTGGAGTGTAATTTCGGGTACGCAGTATTTT. Its protein is CAWSVISGTQYF.

This rearrangement joins TRBV27 to TRBJ2-5; D might be TRBD1 (6 bases). CDR3 length: 15 residues. The V end was cut by 5 bases, the J end by 5 bases, with 18 bases between. CDR1 MNHEY and CDR2 SMNVEV come from the germline V gene (reference sequence). CDR3 protein: CASSPGTTFGETQYF. As DNA, the CDR3 is TGTGCCAGCAGTCCCGGGACAACCTTCGGGGAGACCCAGTACTTC.

This clone showed up just a few times. This sequence joins TRBV5-1 and TRBJ2-1; 9 bases fit TRBD2. Germline V lookup: CDR1 SGHRS, CDR2 YFSETQ. The CDR3 length is 17 residues. J gave up 9 bases and V 4 bases, and 17 bases lay outside the gene matches. The CDR3 region is CASSRQGWVAGASEQFF. CDR3 coding DNA: TGCGCCAGCAGCCGACAGGGATGGGTAGCGGGAGCGAGTGAGCAGTTCTTC.

This clone has a handful of counts. CDR3 nucleotides: TGTGCCAGCAACTCCCCGGGTTCCTATAATTCACCCCTCCACTTT. Its translation: CASNSPGSYNSPLHF. V and J are TRBV6-5 and TRBJ1-6; D gene uncertain. Trimming removed 7 bases from V and 1 base from J, with 11 bases in between. The CDR3 is 15 residues long. Germline V gene sequence: CDR1 MNHEY, CDR2 SVGAGI.

The chain couples TRBV5-4 to TRBJ2-1; TRBD2 might be the D (6 bases). CDR3 size: 14 residues. V shed 0 bases and J shed 4 bases, with 8 bases lying between them. Germline CDR1 SGHNT, CDR2 YYREEE (reference sequence). CDR3 protein: CASSLVSGYNEQFF. CDR3 in DNA: TGTGCCAGCAGCTTGGTGAGCGGGTACAATGAGCAGTTCTTC.

This clone rates as medium-sized (0.01 to 0.1%). V is TRBV2 and J is TRBJ2-3; tentative D call: TRBD2 (5 bases). CDR3 length equals 11 residues. The germline gives CDR1 SNHLY, CDR2 FYNNEI. V lost 8 bases, J lost 5 bases, and 8 bases lay in between. CDR3 region: CASFGGDTQYF. In DNA form, the CDR3 reads TGTGCCAGCTTTGGAGGAGATACGCAGTATTTT.

This chain connects TRBV4-2 to TRBJ2-2; maybe TRBD1 (6 bases). Germline V lookup: CDR1 LGHNA, CDR2 YNFKEQ. The CDR3 is made up of 13 amino acids. Trimming took 1 base from V and 7 from J, leaving 7 bases between them. CDR3 DNA sequence: TGTGCCAGCAGCCAAGCCAGGGGCGGGGAGCTGTTTTTT. It is translated as CASSQARGGELFF.

In its sample, this clone was seen a few times. The chain recombines TRBV7-9 with TRBJ1-1, with 7 bases matching TRBD1. CDR1 is SEHNR, CDR2 FQNEAQ, per germline (reference sequence). The length of the CDR3 is 17 residues. V was clipped by 3 bases and J by 1 base; unmatched bases: 11. The CDR3 is CASSFPSDRPSNTEAFF. CDR3 DNA sequence: TGTGCCAGCAGCTTTCCCTCGGACAGGCCTTCGAACACTGAAGCTTTCTTT.

The gene calls are TRBV9 and TRBJ2-3, with a possible D match to TRBD2 (6 bases). Trimming removed 3 bases at V and 0 bases at J, with 14 bases between. This CDR3 has 16 residues. Germline CDR1 and CDR2: SGDLS and YYNGEE. The CDR3 bases are TGTGCCAGCAGCGCGGTTCTAGCGTTAAGCACAGATACGCAGTATTTT. Translating gives CASSAVLALSTDTQYF.

This sequence joins TRBV6-5 and TRBJ2-7, with 8 bases aligning to TRBD2. The V gene's germline CDR1 is MNHEY and CDR2 SVGAGI. Trimming removed 0 bases from V and 4 bases from J; junction bases left unmatched: 5. The CDR3 is 15 residues long. CDR3 coding DNA: TGTGCCAGCAGTTACTCATCTAGCGGGCGATACGAGCAGTACTTC. It codes for CASSYSSSGRYEQYF.

V usage is TRBV6-1 and J usage is TRBJ2-5; D may be TRBD1 (6 bases). Between the trimmed V and J ends, which lost 1 base and 7 bases, there was a span of 13 bases. CDR3 length equals 14 residues. CDR1 and CDR2 from the germline V gene are MNHNS and SASEGT. CDR3 region: CASSEDGGAGTQYF. CDR3 DNA sequence: TGTGCCAGCAGTGAAGATGGGGGCGCGGGGACCCAGTACTTC.

The V call is TRBV5-4, the J call TRBJ2-1, with TRBD2 matching over 7 bases. Germline loops: CDR1 SGHNT, CDR2 YYREEE (reference sequence). The CDR3 sequence is 13 residues long. Trimming cost V 1 base and J 15 bases; bases outside gene matches: 10. The CDR3 bases are TGTGCCAGCAGCTTGTCGGCCGCGACTAGCACGTTCTTC. The encoded protein is CASSLSAATSTFF. Full variable domain (outside the CDR3, taken from reference TRBV5-4 and TRBJ2-1): ETGVTQSPTHLIKTRGQQVTLRCSSQSGHNTVSWYQQALGQGPQFIFQYYREEENGRGNFPPRFSGLQFPNYSSELNVNALELDDSALYLCASSLSAATSTFFGPGTRLTVL.

This chain links TRBV3-1 (or the pseudogene TRBV3-2) with TRBJ1-6; possibly TRBD1 for D (5 bases). CDR1 and CDR2 from the germline V gene are LGHDT and YNNKEL (reference sequence). The CDR3 contains 15 residues. Trimming removed 3 bases at V and 9 bases at J, with 15 bases between. As DNA, the CDR3 is TGTGCCAGCAGCCAGGCTCGAGTAAGGGGTTCACCCCTCCACTTT. This translates into CASSQARVRGSPLHF.

J is TRBJ2-1 and V is TRBV2; 12 bases map to TRBD2. The V and J ends lost 7 bases and 4 bases, in that order; junction bases with no gene match: 8. Germline V gives CDR1 SNHLY, CDR2 FYNNEI. CDR3 length equals 16 residues. The CDR3 DNA sequence: TGTGCCAGCACAAACGCCGGGACTAGCGGGTACAATGAGCAGTTCTTC. Amino acids: CASTNAGTSGYNEQFF. Drawing the rest from reference TRBV2 and TRBJ2-1, the complete variable domain is EPEVTQTPSHQVTQMGQEVILRCVPISNHLYFYWYRQILGQKVEFLVSFYNNEISEKSEIFDDQFSVERPDGSNFTLKIRSTKLEDSAMYFCASTNAGTSGYNEQFFGPGTRLTVL.

This sequence joins TRBV18 and TRBJ1-2; weak D call: TRBD1 (5 bases). The V end lost 0 bases, the J end lost 8 bases, and 13 bases lay between the germline ends. This CDR3 contains 14 residues. Germline CDR1 and CDR2: KGHSH and LQKENI. This CDR3 reads CASSPPGQGEGYTF. CDR3 in DNA: TGTGCCAGCTCACCACCGGGGCAGGGTGAAGGCTACACCTTC. Complete variable domain (other parts from reference TRBV18 and TRBJ1-2): NAGVMQNPRHLVRRRGQEARLRCSPMKGHSHVYWYRQLPEEGLKFMVYLQKENIIDESGMPKERFSAEFPKEGPSILRIQQVVRGDSAAYFCASSPPGQGEGYTFGSGTRLTVV.

This chain links TRBV5-1 with TRBJ2-5; D is ambiguous. The CDR3 has 14 residues. The V gene's germline CDR1 is SGHRS and CDR2 YFSETQ. Trimming removed 1 base at V and 2 bases at J, with 9 bases between. The CDR3 DNA follows: TGCGCCAGCAGCTTGCTGGAGAATCAAGAGACCCAGTACTTC. Residues: CASSLLENQETQYF.

This chain uses TRBV4-1 with TRBJ1-4, with D perhaps TRBD1 (6 bases). V shed 0 bases and J shed 8 bases, with 16 bases lying between them. The CDR3 extends over 16 amino acids. CDR1 MGHRA and CDR2 YSYEKL come from the germline V gene. DNA for the CDR3: TGCGCCAGCAGCCAAGATAATCGGGGGGCGGTGGAAAAACTGTTTTTT. Amino acids: CASSQDNRGAVEKLFF.

The chain recombines TRBV10-3 with TRBJ2-1; D possibly corresponds to TRBD2 (6 bases). The CDR3 length is 17 residues. Deletions cut 3 bases from V and 4 bases from J, with 19 bases between. Germline-derived CDR1 and CDR2 are ENHRY and SYGVKD. The DNA of the CDR3 is TGTGCCATCAGTGACTCCGATCTAGCGAAGGAGTACAATGAGCAGTTCTTC. Its protein is CAISDSDLAKEYNEQFF.